Listed below are T cell receptor beta chains from one sample, sequenced in a study of blood T cells in healthy people across ages. From the 5' RACE reads, TCRdb called clonotypes with MiXCR, one entry per CDR3 protein. Here the sample spans 850,000 to 1,100,000 distinct CDR3 sequences, around two fifths being singletons. The sequencing sample was made of blood. The receptors originated from a man aged 18 to 30 in good health. Both conserved end residues are part of each CDR3. The D gene is left open where the match is weak. Some rows mark clone size as missing; the rest say once, few, many or name a class of expanded clone.

>-|TRBV4-3|-|TRBJ1-3
TGCGCCAGCAGCCCGGTAGGGGCGATCTCTGGAAACACCATATATTTT
CASSPVGAISGNTIYF
>-|TRBV7-9|-|TRBJ2-7
TGTGCCAGCAGTCAAGAGGGTCCGCGAGAGCAGTACTTC
CASSQEGPREQYF
>-|TRBV12-3/TRBV12-4|-|TRBJ2-3
TGTGCCAGCAGTATGACAGTAACAGATACGCAGTATTTT
CASSMTVTDTQYF
>-|TRBV12-3/TRBV12-4|-|TRBJ2-1
TGTGCCAGCAGTCCCCAGCTAAGGATGGGGGCGACGGGCTACAATGAGCAGTTCTTC
CASSPQLRMGATGYNEQFF
>TRBD1|TRBV5-1|-|TRBJ1-1
TGCGCCAGCAGCGGAGGACAGGTTAACACTGAAGCTTTCTTT
CASSGGQVNTEAFF
>-|TRBV5-1|few|TRBJ1-2
TGCGCCAGCAGCTTGGCTGACATATCCCTACATGGCTACACCTTC
CASSLADISLHGYTF
>-|TRBV27|-|TRBJ1-5
TGTGCCAGCAGTTCTTTGGGGAGCGGTAATCAGCCCCAGCATTTT
CASSSLGSGNQPQHF
>TRBD1|TRBV15|-|TRBJ2-5
TGTGCCACCAGCGGAGACAGGGGGCAAGAGACCCAGTACTTC
CATSGDRGQETQYF
>TRBD1|TRBV7-9|-|TRBJ1-1
TGTGCCAGCAGAACACTCCAGGGGGCTTCCAAACAAATCAATGAAGCTTTCTTT
CASRTLQGASKQINEAFF
>-|TRBV25-1|-|TRBJ1-1
TGTGCCAGCAGTCCTCTGAGGACAGATTTGAACACTGAAGCTTTCTTT
CASSPLRTDLNTEAFF
>TRBD2|TRBV20-1|few|TRBJ2-7
TGCAGTGCTTTGACTAGCGGGGACTACGAGCAGTACTTC
CSALTSGDYEQYF
>-|TRBV12-5|-|TRBJ1-2
TGTGCTGGTGGTTTGGGAGCCGGGACATCGGGCTATGGCTACACCTTC
CAGGLGAGTSGYGYTF
>-|TRBV28|-|TRBJ2-3
TGTGCCAGCAGTGGGTGGGACACAGATACGCAGTATTTT
CASSGWDTDTQYF
>-|TRBV3-1|few|TRBJ2-6
TGTGCCAGCAGCCAAGATACCCGCTCTGGGGCCAACGTCCTGACTTTC
CASSQDTRSGANVLTF
>TRBD1|TRBV4-3|-|TRBJ2-7
TGCGCCAGCAGCCAACAGACAGGGGACTTCTACGAGCAGTACTTC
CASSQQTGDFYEQYF
>-|TRBV6-5|-|TRBJ2-7
TGTGCCAGCAGGGATGACAACCCCAACGAGCAGTACTTC
CASRDDNPNEQYF
>-|TRBV10-3|-|TRBJ2-7
TGTGCCATCAAAGCGGCAGACTCCTACGAGCAGTACTTC
CAIKAADSYEQYF
>TRBD1|TRBV29-1|-|TRBJ2-1
TGCAGCGTTCCGGGACAGGCCGTCAATGAGCAGTTCTTC
CSVPGQAVNEQFF
>-|TRBV5-1|-|TRBJ2-1
TGCGCCAGCAGCTTGGACCCGGCTAGCTCCTACAATGAGCAGTTCTTC
CASSLDPASSYNEQFF
>TRBD1|TRBV14|-|TRBJ1-5
TGTGCCAGCAGCCAAGTGGTCGGGCCTGACAGGGGGCAGGACAATCAGCCCCAGCATTTT
CASSQVVGPDRGQDNQPQHF
>-|TRBV21-1|-|TRBJ1-2
TGTGCCAGCAGCAAAAAGGCCCCGGCGAATGGCTACACCTTC
CASSKKAPANGYTF
>-|TRBV13|-|TRBJ1-1
TGTGCCAGCAGCTCAACTAGACAGAACACTGAAGCTTTCTTT
CASSSTRQNTEAFF
>-|TRBV6-2/TRBV6-3|-|TRBJ1-2
TGTGCCAGCAGTTATTGGACAGTGAATAACTATGGCTACACCTTC
CASSYWTVNNYGYTF
>-|TRBV7-9|many|TRBJ1-2
TGTGCCAGCAGCCAAATGGATGGGGGAACTAACTATGGCTACACCTTC
CASSQMDGGTNYGYTF
>TRBD1|TRBV27|-|TRBJ2-5
TGTGCCAGCAGTTTTTGGGACAGACAAGAGACCCAGTACTTC
CASSFWDRQETQYF
>TRBD1|TRBV29-1|few|TRBJ2-7
TGCAGCGTTGTTTCCCCGGGACAGGTCCCCTACAATGAGCAGTACTTC
CSVVSPGQVPYNEQYF
>-|TRBV10-3|-|TRBJ1-1
TGTGCCATCAGTGGGGGACGACAGAACACTGAAGCTTTCTTT
CAISGGRQNTEAFF
>-|TRBV12-3/TRBV12-4|-|TRBJ1-1
TGTGCCAGCAGAAGAGGATCCACTGAAGCTTTCTTT
CASRRGSTEAFF
>-|TRBV10-3|-|TRBJ2-7
TGTGCCATCAGTGTAACAGCCGACGAGCAGTACTTC
CAISVTADEQYF
>-|TRBV21-1|many|TRBJ1-2
TGTGCCAGCAGCCGGGGGAGATATGGACATCTCTTTCGCTACACCTTC
CASSRGRYGHLFRYTF
>TRBD2|TRBV20-1|few|TRBJ2-3
TGCAGTGCTAGAGATCTGACTAGCGGGGGCACAGATACGCAGTATTTT
CSARDLTSGGTDTQYF
>-|TRBV5-1|-|TRBJ1-1
TGCGCCAGCAGCTTGTACGACATGAACACTGAAGCTTTCTTT
CASSLYDMNTEAFF
>TRBD1|TRBV4-1|-|TRBJ2-3
TGCGCCAGCAGCCAAGATGTACAGGGGAACACAGATACGCAGTATTTT
CASSQDVQGNTDTQYF
>TRBD1|TRBV7-2|-|TRBJ1-5
TGTGCCAGCAGCTTACGGACAGGGCCGTATAGCAATCAGCCCCAGCATTTT
CASSLRTGPYSNQPQHF
>-|TRBV20-1|-|TRBJ2-1
TGCAGTGCTAGAGATTATTGGCTGAATGAGCAGTTCTTC
CSARDYWLNEQFF
>TRBD1|TRBV18|-|TRBJ1-5
TGTACCAGCTCACCACAGGGGGCGAGTCAGCCCCAGCATTTT
CTSSPQGASQPQHF
>-|TRBV29-1|few|TRBJ2-5
TGCAGCGTTGATACCGCGATAGGAAGAGAGCAGTACTTC
CSVDTAIGREQYF
>TRBD2|TRBV5-1|-|TRBJ2-7
TGCGCCAGCAGCCCACGGACTAGAACGGGCGAGCAGTACTTC
CASSPRTRTGEQYF
>TRBD1|TRBV5-1|-|TRBJ2-1
TGCGCCAGCAGCACCCTACAGGGGGGACTCTACAATGAGCAGTTCTTC
CASSTLQGGLYNEQFF
>TRBD2|TRBV10-2|-|TRBJ2-5
TGCGCCAGCAGTGAGCCTGGACTAGCGGGAGAGACCCAGTACTTC
CASSEPGLAGETQYF
>-|TRBV7-8|-|TRBJ2-1
TGTGCCAGCAACGGAGGGGACCACTCCTACAATGAGCAGTTCTTC
CASNGGDHSYNEQFF
>-|TRBV6-2/TRBV6-3|-|TRBJ1-6
TGTGCCATTCATTCACCGGGTTCACCCCTCCACTTT
CAIHSPGSPLHF
>-|TRBV12-3/TRBV12-4|-|TRBJ2-2
TGTGCCAGCAGTTTTTATAGGGACACCGGGGAGCTGTTTTTT
CASSFYRDTGELFF
>-|TRBV3-1|-|TRBJ1-1
TGCGCCAGCAGCCAAGATCCCGCGAACACTGAAGCTTTCTTT
CASSQDPANTEAFF
>-|TRBV6-6|few|TRBJ1-2
TGTGCCAGCAGTTACGCTAAAGCAGTAAACTATGGCTACACCTTC
CASSYAKAVNYGYTF
>TRBD1|TRBV12-3/TRBV12-4|-|TRBJ1-4
TGTGCCAGCAGTTTAAGGATGGGACAGGGTGATGAAAAACTGTTTTTT
CASSLRMGQGDEKLFF
>-|TRBV27|-|TRBJ2-7
TGTGCCAGCAGTTTCCGCTTGAGCTACGAGCAGTACTTC
CASSFRLSYEQYF
>TRBD1|TRBV20-1|once|TRBJ1-2
TGCAGTGCTAGGACAGGGGATCACTATGGCTACACCTTC
CSARTGDHYGYTF
>-|TRBV6-2/TRBV6-3|-|TRBJ1-5
TGTGCCAGCAGTTACAGGGCGGGTAGGTGGCCCCAGCATTTT
CASSYRAGRWPQHF
>TRBD2|TRBV6-5|-|TRBJ2-1
TGTGCCAGCAGGTCTCTGGGGACTAGTTCCAATGAGCAGTTCTTC
CASRSLGTSSNEQFF
>-|TRBV4-1|-|TRBJ1-5
TGCGCCAGCAGTCCGGACAGACCCAATCAGCCCCAGCATTTT
CASSPDRPNQPQHF
>-|TRBV20-1|once|TRBJ2-1
TGCAGTGCTCCCACCGTTTTTGGGGGCCCTAACAATGAGCAGTTCTTC
CSAPTVFGGPNNEQFF
>-|TRBV29-1|few|TRBJ1-2
TGCAGCGTTGAGAACAGGGACTATGGCTACACCTTC
CSVENRDYGYTF
>TRBD1|TRBV4-1|few|TRBJ1-5
TGCGCCAGCAGCCAAACAGGGGTTACAAATCAGCCCCAGCATTTT
CASSQTGVTNQPQHF
>-|TRBV20-1|few|TRBJ2-3
TGCAGTGCTAGCGGTCTCCTGCCAGATACGCAGTATTTT
CSASGLLPDTQYF
>TRBD1|TRBV20-1|-|TRBJ2-1
TGCAGTGCTGGGATGGAACAGGGGCTTCTCTACAATGAGCAGTTCTTC
CSAGMEQGLLYNEQFF
>-|TRBV12-3/TRBV12-4|few|TRBJ1-1
TGTGCCAGCAGTTTAGTCGCCCCTGAAGCTTTCTTT
CASSLVAPEAFF
>-|TRBV5-1|few|TRBJ2-7
TGCGCCAGCAGCTTCGGGACACCTCTCTACGAGCAGTACTTC
CASSFGTPLYEQYF
>TRBD2|TRBV9|-|TRBJ2-1
TGTGCCAGCAGCGTAGTAGCAGCGGGGGGCCCTTCCTACAATGAGCAGTTCTTC
CASSVVAAGGPSYNEQFF